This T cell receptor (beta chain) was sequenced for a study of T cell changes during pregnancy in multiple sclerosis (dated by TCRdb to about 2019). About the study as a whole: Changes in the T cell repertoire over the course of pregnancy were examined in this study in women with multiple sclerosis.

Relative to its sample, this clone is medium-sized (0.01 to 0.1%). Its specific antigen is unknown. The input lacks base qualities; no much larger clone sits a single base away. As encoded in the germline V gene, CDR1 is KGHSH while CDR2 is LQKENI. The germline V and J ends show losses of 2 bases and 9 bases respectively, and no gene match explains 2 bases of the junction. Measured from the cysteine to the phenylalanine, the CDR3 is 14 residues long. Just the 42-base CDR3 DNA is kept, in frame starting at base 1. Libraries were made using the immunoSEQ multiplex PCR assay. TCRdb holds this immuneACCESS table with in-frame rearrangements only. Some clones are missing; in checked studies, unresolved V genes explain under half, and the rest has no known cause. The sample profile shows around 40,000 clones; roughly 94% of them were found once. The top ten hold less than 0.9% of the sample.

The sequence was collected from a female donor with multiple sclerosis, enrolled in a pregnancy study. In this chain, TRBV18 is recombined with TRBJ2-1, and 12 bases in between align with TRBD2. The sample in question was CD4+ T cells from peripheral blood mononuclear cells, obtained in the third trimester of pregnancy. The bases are TGTGCCAGCTCACCAAAGACTAGCGGGAGTGAGCAGTTCTTC. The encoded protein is CASSPKTSGSEQFF.